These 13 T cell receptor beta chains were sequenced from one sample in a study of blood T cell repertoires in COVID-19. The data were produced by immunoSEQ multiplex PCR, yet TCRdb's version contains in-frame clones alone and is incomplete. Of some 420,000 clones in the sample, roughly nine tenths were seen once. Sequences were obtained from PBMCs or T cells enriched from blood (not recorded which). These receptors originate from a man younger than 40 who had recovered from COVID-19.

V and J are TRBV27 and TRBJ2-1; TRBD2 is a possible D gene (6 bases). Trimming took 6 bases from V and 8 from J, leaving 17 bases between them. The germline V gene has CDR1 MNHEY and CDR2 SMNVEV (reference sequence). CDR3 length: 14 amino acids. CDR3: CASRHGLMGDEQFF. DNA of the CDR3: TGTGCCAGCAGACATGGACTAATGGGGGATGAGCAGTTCTTC.

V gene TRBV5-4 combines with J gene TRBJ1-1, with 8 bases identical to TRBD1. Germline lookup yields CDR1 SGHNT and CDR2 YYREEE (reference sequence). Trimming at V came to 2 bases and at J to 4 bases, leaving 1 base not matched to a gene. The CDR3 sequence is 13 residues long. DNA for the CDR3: TGTGCCAGCAGCTTTGGACAGGGCACTGAAGCTTTCTTT. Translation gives CASSFGQGTEAFF.

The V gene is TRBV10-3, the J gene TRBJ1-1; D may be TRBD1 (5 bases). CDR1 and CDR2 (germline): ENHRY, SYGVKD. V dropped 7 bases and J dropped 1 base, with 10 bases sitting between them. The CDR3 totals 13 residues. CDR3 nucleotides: TGTGCCATCACTTCCGACAGGAACACTGAAGCTTTCTTT. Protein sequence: CAITSDRNTEAFF.

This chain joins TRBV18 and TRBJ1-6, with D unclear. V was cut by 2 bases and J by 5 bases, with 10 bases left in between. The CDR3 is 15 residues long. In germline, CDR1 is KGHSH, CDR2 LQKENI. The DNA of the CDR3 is TGTGCCAGCTCACCAACGGGTCTTAATAATTCACCCCTCCACTTT. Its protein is CASSPTGLNNSPLHF.

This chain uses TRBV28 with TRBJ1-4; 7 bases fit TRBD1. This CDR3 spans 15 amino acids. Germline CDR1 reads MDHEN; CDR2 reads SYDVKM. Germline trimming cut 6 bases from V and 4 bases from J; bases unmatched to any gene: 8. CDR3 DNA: TGTGCCAGCAGCGCCGGGGACAGCATTAATGAAAAACTGTTTTTT. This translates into CASSAGDSINEKLFF.

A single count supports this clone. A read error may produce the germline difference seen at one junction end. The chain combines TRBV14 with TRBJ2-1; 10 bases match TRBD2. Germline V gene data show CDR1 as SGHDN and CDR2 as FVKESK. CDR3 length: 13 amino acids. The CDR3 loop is CASSLAGVRIPIF. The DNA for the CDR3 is TGTGCCAGTTCTCTAGCGGGAGTCCGAATCCCGATCTTC.

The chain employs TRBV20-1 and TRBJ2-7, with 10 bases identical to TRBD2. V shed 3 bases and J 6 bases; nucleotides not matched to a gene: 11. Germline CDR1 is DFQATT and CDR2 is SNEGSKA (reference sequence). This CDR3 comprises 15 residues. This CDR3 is CSASILAGLNPEQYF. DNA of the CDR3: TGCAGTGCTAGTATACTAGCGGGATTAAACCCCGAGCAGTACTTC.

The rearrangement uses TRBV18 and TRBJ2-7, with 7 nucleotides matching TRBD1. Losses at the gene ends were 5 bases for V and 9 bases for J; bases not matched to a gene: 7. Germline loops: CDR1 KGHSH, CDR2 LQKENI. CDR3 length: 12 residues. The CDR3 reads CASSEGDSGQYF. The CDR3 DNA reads TGTGCCAGCTCAGAGGGGGACAGCGGGCAGTACTTC.

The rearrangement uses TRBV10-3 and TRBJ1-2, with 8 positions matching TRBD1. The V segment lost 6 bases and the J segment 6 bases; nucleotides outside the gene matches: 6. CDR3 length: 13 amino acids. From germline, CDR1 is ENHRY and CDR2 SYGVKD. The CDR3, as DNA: TGTGCCATCAGCGGGGGACAGGAACATGGCTACACCTTC. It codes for CAISGGQEHGYTF.

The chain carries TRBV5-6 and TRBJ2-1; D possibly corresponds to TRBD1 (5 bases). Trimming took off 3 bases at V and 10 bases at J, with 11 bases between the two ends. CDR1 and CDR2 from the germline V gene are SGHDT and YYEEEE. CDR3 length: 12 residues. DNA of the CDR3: TGTGCCAGCAGCTCGACAGTGGCCGAGCAGTTCTTC. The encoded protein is CASSSTVAEQFF.

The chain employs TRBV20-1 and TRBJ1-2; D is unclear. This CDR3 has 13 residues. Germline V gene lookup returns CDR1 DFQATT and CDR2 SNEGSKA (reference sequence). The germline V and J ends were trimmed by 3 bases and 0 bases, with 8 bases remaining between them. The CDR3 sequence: CSASRVSNYGYTF. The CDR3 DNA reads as TGCAGTGCTAGTAGAGTGTCTAACTATGGCTACACCTTC.

CDR3 in amino acids: CATRNRDRTYEQYF. The CDR3 DNA is TGTGCCACCCGAAACCGGGACAGGACCTACGAGCAGTACTTC. The rearrangement links TRBV24-1 to TRBJ2-7; 8 bases agree with TRBD1. With 9 bases clipped from V and 2 bases from J, the junction kept 8 bases outside the gene matches. The CDR3 is 14 residues long. The germline CDR1 and CDR2 sequences are KGHDR and SFDVKD.

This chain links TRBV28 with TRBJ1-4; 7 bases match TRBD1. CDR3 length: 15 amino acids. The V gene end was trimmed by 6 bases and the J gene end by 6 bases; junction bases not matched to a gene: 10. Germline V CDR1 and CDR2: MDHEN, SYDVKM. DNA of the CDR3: TGTGCCAGCAGCCCTCTGCGACAGGGCGATGAAAAACTGTTTTTT. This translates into CASSPLRQGDEKLFF.